These 19 T cell receptor beta chains were all obtained from the same sample, sequenced in a study of T cells in Graves' hyperthyroidism and ophthalmopathy. The CDR3 regions of TCR beta were amplified from RNA transcripts. The HTBI primer set was used in a first-round RT-PCR of the TCR CDR3. TCRdb reprocessed the multiplex PCR reads via MiXCR and lists one record per CDR3 protein. The sample holds some 770,000 distinct CDR3 sequences; roughly 15% are singletons and the top ten take 8.4%. Sequencing was carried out using blood. These receptors all stem from a man between 18 and 35 years old with Graves' hyperthyroidism.

This chain uses TRBV7-6 with TRBJ2-2; perhaps TRBD2 as D (5 bases). CDR1 and CDR2 (germline): SGHVS, FNYEAQ. V was clipped by 4 bases and J by 7 bases, with 19 bases between them. This CDR3 spans 16 amino acids. Here the CDR3 DNA reads TGTGCCAGCAGCTCCGGCCAGATAGGGAGCGTCGGGGAGCTGTTTTTT. This encodes CASSSGQIGSVGELFF.

This clonotype was seen a handful of times. This CDR3 is CASSADWRGTTEAFF. DNA of the CDR3: TGTGCCAGCAGCGCCGATTGGAGAGGGACCACTGAAGCTTTCTTT. J is TRBJ1-1 and V is TRBV9; tentative D call: TRBD1 (5 bases). The CDR3 runs 15 residues. Germline V lookup: CDR1 SGDLS, CDR2 YYNGEE. The V gene lost 3 bases and the J gene lost 4 bases, with 16 bases spanning the gap.

With regard to this clonotype: This may stem from a read error, because a much larger clone lies one nucleotide away. The chain joins TRBV3-1 to TRBJ1-1; D call uncertain. CDR1 LGHDT and CDR2 YNNKEL come from the germline V gene (reference sequence). The CDR3 sequence is 12 residues long. CDR3 DNA: TGTGGCAGCAGCCAAGGTGCCCTAGGAGCTTTCTTT. Protein sequence: CGSSQGALGAFF.

This clonotype was seen many times. This chain joins TRBV7-9 and TRBJ2-2, with D possibly TRBD2 on 6 matching bases. Trimming cost V 5 bases and J 4 bases, with 11 bases left between them. The germline CDR1 and CDR2 sequences are SEHNR and FQNEAQ (reference sequence). This CDR3 spans 14 amino acids. The CDR3 region is CASSAGRRTGELFF. CDR3 nucleotides: TGTGCCAGCAGCGCGGGACGGCGCACCGGGGAGCTGTTTTTT.

The chain joins TRBV27 to TRBJ2-7; TRBD2 matches 11 bases. Germline assignment: CDR1 MNHEY and CDR2 SMNVEV (reference sequence). V dropped 5 bases and J dropped 7; count of bases not matched to a gene: 10. The CDR3 is 15 amino acids. The CDR3 is CASSRLAGTRWEQYF. CDR3 in DNA: TGTGCCAGCAGTCGACTAGCGGGGACACGGTGGGAGCAGTACTTC.

Points on this clonotype: With a much larger clone just one base away, this may be a read error. The CDR3 DNA is TGTGCCAGCAAGGGGGACACAGATACGCAGTATTTT. Protein sequence: CASKGDTDTQYF. The rearrangement links TRBV2 to TRBJ2-3; D might be TRBD1 (6 bases). CDR3 length: 12 amino acids. V gave up 7 bases and J gave up 2 bases, with 7 bases separating them. Per the germline V gene, CDR1 is SNHLY and CDR2 is FYNNEI.

The chain uses TRBV7-9 and TRBJ1-2; D is unclear. The length of the CDR3 is 11 residues. V shed 1 base and J shed 8 bases, with 5 bases lying between them. Germline CDR1 is SEHNR and CDR2 is FQNEAQ (reference sequence). CDR3 nucleotide sequence: TGTGCCAGCAGCTTAGAATTAGGCTACACCTTC. Protein: CASSLELGYTF.

This clonotype was counted at least ten times. CDR3 nucleotide sequence: TGTGCCAGTAGCGGTTGGGGGACTGAAGCTTTCTTT. Translating gives CASSGWGTEAFF. The rearrangement joins TRBV19 to TRBJ1-1, with a tentative D call TRBD1 (5 bases). CDR1 is LNHDA, CDR2 SQIVND, per germline (reference sequence). Deletions cut 6 bases from V and 5 bases from J, with 10 bases between. There are 12 residues in the CDR3.

V gene TRBV20-1 combines with J gene TRBJ2-7; the match to TRBD2 covers 8 bases. The CDR3 is 13 residues long. V was pared by 6 bases and J by 3 bases, with 7 bases of the junction left unmatched. Germline loops: CDR1 DFQATT, CDR2 SNEGSKA (reference sequence). The CDR3 loop reads CSARPAGVYEQYF. The CDR3 nucleotides read TGCAGTGCCAGACCAGCGGGGGTCTACGAGCAGTACTTC.

The chain combines TRBV6-1 with TRBJ2-1; 8 bases are shared with TRBD2. This CDR3 has 15 amino acids. The J segment lost 7 bases and the V segment lost 2 bases, leaving 7 bases of the junction unmatched. Germline V gives CDR1 MNHNS, CDR2 SASEGT. CDR3 in amino acids: CASSELAGGWNEQFF. Here the CDR3 DNA reads TGTGCCAGCAGTGAACTAGCGGGTGGTTGGAATGAGCAGTTCTTC.

This clonotype was observed a handful of times. The chain couples TRBV28 to TRBJ2-5; 7 bases map to TRBD1. The CDR3 consists of 15 residues. Germline assignment: CDR1 MDHEN and CDR2 SYDVKM. J lost 1 base, V lost 3 bases, and 5 bases had no gene match. Here the CDR3 DNA reads TGTGCCAGCAGTTTCACACAGGGGCCCCAAGAGACCCAGTACTTC. Its protein is CASSFTQGPQETQYF.

This clonotype was observed many times. This chain connects TRBV28 to TRBJ2-7, with no clear D. The CDR3 spans 12 residues. Trimming pared 5 bases from V and 2 bases from J, leaving 7 bases between. Looked up from germline, CDR1 is MDHEN and CDR2 is SYDVKM. CDR3 DNA sequence: TGTGCCAGCAGTCCCTCAACCTACGAGCAGTACTTC. Translating gives CASSPSTYEQYF.

In its sample, this clonotype was seen a few times. The chain joins TRBV2 to TRBJ2-1; TRBD2 matches 8 bases. V was clipped by 0 bases and J by 4 bases; unmatched bases: 8. The CDR3 runs to 17 residues. Germline V gene lookup returns CDR1 SNHLY and CDR2 FYNNEI. CDR3 region: CASSEAFPTSAYNEQFF. For the CDR3, the DNA is TGTGCCAGCAGTGAAGCCTTCCCGACTAGCGCATACAATGAGCAGTTCTTC.

The table lists this clonotype with a few counts. The chain carries TRBV5-1 and TRBJ2-1; TRBD1 matches 11 bases. This CDR3 contains 14 residues. The germline V gene has CDR1 SGHRS and CDR2 YFSETQ. V lost 4 bases, J lost 8 bases, and 5 bases stayed unmatched. The chain's CDR3 is CASSKGQGVDEQFF. CDR3 nucleotides: TGCGCCAGCAGCAAGGGACAGGGGGTCGATGAGCAGTTCTTC.

This clonotype was seen repeatedly, ten times or more. The V gene is TRBV7-8, the J gene TRBJ2-3; 7 nucleotides agree with TRBD2. CDR3 size: 17 residues. Germline loops: CDR1 SGHVS, CDR2 FQNEAQ. V shed 1 base and J 4 bases; nucleotides not matched to a gene: 11. The CDR3 spells CASSLVGGGRTADTQYF. The CDR3 nucleotides are TGTGCCAGCAGCTTAGTCGGTGGCGGGAGAACCGCAGATACGCAGTATTTT.

Ten or more counts support this clonotype. The chain recombines TRBV12-3 or TRBV12-4 with TRBJ2-7, with 7 bases that match TRBD1. Losses at the gene ends were 6 bases for V and 2 bases for J; bases not matched to a gene: 7. The CDR3 sequence is 14 residues long. CDR3 sequence reads: CASSQLGTAYEQYF. The CDR3 DNA reads as TGTGCCAGCAGCCAGCTCGGGACAGCCTACGAGCAGTACTTC.

For the CDR3, the DNA is TGTGCCACCAGTGATTTTCGAACAGGGTATGGCTACACCTTC. This codes for CATSDFRTGYGYTF. The chain carries TRBV24-1 and TRBJ1-2; D may be TRBD1 (6 bases). Germline CDR1 reads KGHDR; CDR2 reads SFDVKD. Deletions cut 1 base from V and 5 bases from J, with 10 bases between. This CDR3 contains 14 residues.

V is TRBV3-1 and J is TRBJ1-5; the D gene is possibly TRBD1 (5 bases). The CDR3 runs to 18 residues. V lost 4 bases and J lost 2, with 21 bases in between. CDR1 is LGHDT, CDR2 YNNKEL, per germline (reference sequence). The CDR3 DNA sequence: TGTGCCAGCAGCCTTAGCGGCGGGGCACCGGCGGGCAATCAGCCCCAGCATTTT. Its translation is CASSLSGGAPAGNQPQHF.

This clonotype came up many times. The rearrangement links TRBV2 to TRBJ1-5; the match to TRBD1 covers 8 bases. CDR1 SNHLY and CDR2 FYNNEI come from the germline V gene. The CDR3 sequence is 15 residues long. Trimming took 4 bases from V and 3 from J; bases not matched to a gene: 5. CDR3 residues: CASSAGTGYNQPQHF. CDR3 bases: TGTGCCAGCAGTGCAGGGACAGGATACAATCAGCCCCAGCATTTT. Full variable domain (outside the CDR3, taken from reference TRBV2 and TRBJ1-5): EPEVTQTPSHQVTQMGQEVILRCVPISNHLYFYWYRQILGQKVEFLVSFYNNEISEKSEIFDDQFSVERPDGSNFTLKIRSTKLEDSAMYFCASSAGTGYNQPQHFGDGTRLSIL.